These T cell receptor beta chains were read from a single sample in a study of blood T cell repertoires in COVID-19. Clones were sequenced by immunoSEQ multiplex PCR, and TCRdb holds only the in-frame ones, with some missing. The repertoire holds approximately 49,000 clones, 84% seen once, with around 1.6% in the top ten. Specimen: peripheral blood. The receptors come from a man aged 50 to 60 with acute or convalescent COVID-19. CDR3s include the opening cysteine and the closing phenylalanine or tryptophan. Each record gives: V gene, clone size, D gene, CDR3 length, J gene, CDR3 DNA, CDR3 protein. The D gene is left open where the match is weak. Some rows mark clone size as missing; the rest say once, few, many or name a class of expanded clone.

v_gene: TRBV7-9; abundance: .; d_gene: .; len: 18; j_gene: TRBJ2-5; CDR3nt: TGTGCCAGCAGCTTATACCCACAGGGCTGGGCGGATCAAGAGACCCAGTACTTC; CDR3aa: CASSLYPQGWADQETQYF
v_gene: TRBV29-1; abundance: once; d_gene: TRBD1; len: 16; j_gene: TRBJ1-2; CDR3nt: TGCAGCGTTGAAGATAAGGGGGCGCGGGACCCCTATGGCTACACCTTC; CDR3aa: CSVEDKGARDPYGYTF
v_gene: TRBV27; abundance: .; d_gene: TRBD1; len: 14; j_gene: TRBJ2-7; CDR3nt: TGTGCCAGCAGTCGGGGACAGGGCTCCTACGAGCAGTACTTC; CDR3aa: CASSRGQGSYEQYF
v_gene: TRBV7-9; abundance: .; d_gene: TRBD2; len: 16; j_gene: TRBJ2-5; CDR3nt: TGTGCCAGCAGCCTATCAAGGGCTAGCGGCCAAGAGACCCAGTACTTC; CDR3aa: CASSLSRASGQETQYF
v_gene: TRBV19; abundance: .; d_gene: .; len: 14; j_gene: TRBJ2-1; CDR3nt: TGTGCCAGTAGCGCCGGGAGCTCCTACAATGAGCAGTTCTTC; CDR3aa: CASSAGSSYNEQFF
v_gene: TRBV25-1; abundance: once; d_gene: .; len: 15; j_gene: TRBJ1-3; CDR3nt: TGTGCCAGCAGTGAATCGAGCGTCTCTGGAAACACCATATATTTT; CDR3aa: CASSESSVSGNTIYF
v_gene: TRBV7-2; abundance: .; d_gene: TRBD2; len: 15; j_gene: TRBJ2-2; CDR3nt: TGTGCCACGAAGAGGACTAGCGAAAACACCGGGGAGCTGTTTTTT; CDR3aa: CATKRTSENTGELFF
v_gene: TRBV11-3; abundance: .; d_gene: TRBD2; len: 14; j_gene: TRBJ2-3; CDR3nt: TGTGCCAGCAGCTTAGGGAGCGGGGGAGATACGCAGTATTTT; CDR3aa: CASSLGSGGDTQYF
v_gene: TRBV28; abundance: .; d_gene: TRBD1; len: 14; j_gene: TRBJ2-7; CDR3nt: TGTGCCAGCAGATATGGACAGGGATACTACGAGCAGTACTTC; CDR3aa: CASRYGQGYYEQYF
v_gene: TRBV29-1; abundance: once; d_gene: .; len: 13; j_gene: TRBJ2-7; CDR3nt: TGCAGCGTTGAACGGGAGTCAGGGACCGAGCAGTACTTC; CDR3aa: CSVERESGTEQYF
v_gene: TRBV3-1/TRBV3-2; abundance: .; d_gene: .; len: 12; j_gene: TRBJ2-7; CDR3nt: TGTGCCAGCAGCCAAGGGAGGGACGAGCAGTACTTC; CDR3aa: CASSQGRDEQYF
v_gene: TRBV5-6; abundance: .; d_gene: .; len: 16; j_gene: TRBJ2-1; CDR3nt: TGTGCCAGCGCCCCTCGACTGGGGGCGCCCGACAATGAGCAGTTCTTC; CDR3aa: CASAPRLGAPDNEQFF
v_gene: TRBV7-9; abundance: .; d_gene: TRBD1; len: 16; j_gene: TRBJ2-2; CDR3nt: TGTGCCAGCAGCCCTCCGGGACAGGGATTCACCGGGGAGCTGTTTTTT; CDR3aa: CASSPPGQGFTGELFF